The 10 T cell receptor beta chains below were found in one sample sequenced in a study of T-cell reconstitution after alpha-beta-depleted transplantation in children (dated by TCRdb to the mid-2010s). The sample's treatment or condition, from its label and the paper: allogeneic hematopoietic cell transplantation with graft depleted of TCRalphabeta T cells and CD19 B cells. The library was prepared using PCR. The reads were generated on an Illumina HiSeq 2500. TCR library preparation used molecular barcoding, with unique molecular identifiers applied to normalize quantification of the TCRbeta repertoire. The raw public data were reprocessed by TCRdb itself: fastp quality trimming at Q25, MiXCR clonotype calling, in-frame beta chains only. Every entry covers one CDR3 protein and lists the most common genes and DNA from its rows. The sample table contains around 370,000 distinct CDR3 sequences; only one count was recorded for 15% to 20% of them. The ten largest clonotypes hold about 41% of the sample.

This material consisted of PBMCs, mostly from graft donor cells, taken 360 days after TCRalphabeta/CD19-depleted stem cell transplant. These receptors originate from a male patient between 2 and 15 years old who had a stem cell transplant for acute lymphoblastic leukemia, so the T cells may come from the graft donor.

In this sample, this clonotype turned up a few times. This chain links TRBV28 with TRBJ2-7; no reliable D call. There are 16 residues in the CDR3. Germline values: CDR1 MDHEN, CDR2 SYDVKM. The ends were cut back, 5 bases at V and 3 bases at J, with 20 bases in the middle. The CDR3 nucleotides read TGTGCCAGCAGTCCCCTGGCGTTCGAGGACCGCTACGAGCAGTACTTC. Protein product: CASSPLAFEDRYEQYF.

This clonotype has at least ten counts. The V and J genes are TRBV5-1 and TRBJ2-1, with 9 bases identical to TRBD1. J lost 5 bases, V lost 4 bases, and 4 bases had no gene match. CDR3 length equals 14 residues. Germline assignment: CDR1 SGHRS and CDR2 YFSETQ. The CDR3 is CASSTGGYNNEQFF. CDR3 nucleotide sequence: TGCGCCAGCAGCACAGGGGGCTACAACAATGAGCAGTTCTTC.

With respect to this clonotype: This may be a read error, as it is one base from a much larger clone. The chain couples TRBV5-1 to TRBJ2-1, with TRBD2 identical over 8 bases. The CDR3 is made up of 14 amino acids. Germline CDR1 reads SGHRS; CDR2 reads YFSETQ. J lost 8 bases, V lost 0 bases, and 4 bases had no gene match. The DNA of the CDR3 is TGCGCCAGCAGCTTGGGGACTAGCCACGATGAGCAGTTCTTC. As protein: CASSLGTSHDEQFF.

In this sample, this clonotype turned up a few times. This sequence joins TRBV29-1 and TRBJ2-6; D gene uncertain. Trimming pared 4 bases from V and 2 bases from J, leaving 6 bases between. This CDR3 has 13 residues. The germline gives CDR1 SQVTM, CDR2 ANQGSEA. CDR3 coding DNA: TGCAGCGTTGTAAGGGCTGGGGCCAACGTCCTGACTTTC. Translated, it gives CSVVRAGANVLTF.

V gene TRBV6-2 or TRBV6-3 combines with J gene TRBJ2-7; possibly TRBD2 for D (5 bases). The CDR3 loop spans 13 amino acids. V lost 2 bases and J lost 3, with 8 bases in between. CDR1 and CDR2 (germline): MNHEY, SVGEGT. The CDR3 DNA follows: TGTGCCAGCAGTTACCTCCGGGACTACGAGCAGTACTTC. It is translated as CASSYLRDYEQYF.

At least ten counts were recorded for this clonotype. The CDR3 sequence is CASSLLEGPQHF. Here the CDR3 DNA reads TGTGCCAGCAGTTTGCTGGAGGGGCCCCAGCATTTT. The V and J genes are TRBV12-3 or TRBV12-4 and TRBJ1-5, with D hard to call. V lost 3 bases and J 9 bases, leaving 9 bases between the germline ends. The CDR3 extends over 12 amino acids.

A word on this clonotype: This could be a read error, since a much larger clone is one nucleotide away. This chain joins TRBV6-1 and TRBJ1-3; D not resolved. The CDR3 has 14 residues. Germline V lookup: CDR1 MNHNS, CDR2 SASEGT. Here the CDR3 reads CASRQTASGNIIYF. CDR3 DNA: TGTGCCAGCAGGCAGACTGCCTCTGGAAACATCATATATTTT.

There are a few counts of this clonotype. The chain links TRBV5-1 to TRBJ2-3; 7 bases match TRBD1. Germline V CDR1 and CDR2: SGHRS, YFSETQ. This CDR3 has 15 amino acids. J was trimmed by 3 bases and V by 6 bases; bases with no gene match: 10. The CDR3: CASTPGDSWTDTQYF. CDR3 in DNA: TGCGCCAGCACCCCCGGGGACAGCTGGACAGATACGCAGTATTTT. Variable domain in full (rest from reference TRBV5-1 and TRBJ2-3): KAGVTQTPRYLIKTRGQQVTLSCSPISGHRSVSWYQQTPGQGLQFLFEYFSETQRNKGNFPGRFSGRQFSNSRSEMNVSTLELGDSALYLCASTPGDSWTDTQYFGPGTRLTVL.

The rearrangement uses TRBV28 and TRBJ2-5, with 9 bases that match TRBD2. This CDR3 has 13 amino acids. CDR1 is MDHEN, CDR2 SYDVKM, per germline. V lost 8 bases to trimming and J lost 5 bases; unmatched junction nucleotides: 6. The DNA for the CDR3 is TGTGCCAGCTTAGCGGGAGCGTTGGAGACCCAGTACTTC. Its translation is CASLAGALETQYF.

V is TRBV10-3 and J is TRBJ1-3; D gene ambiguous. Looked up from germline, CDR1 is ENHRY and CDR2 is SYGVKD. The CDR3 covers 15 residues. V lost 3 bases and J lost 1, with 10 bases in between. The CDR3 region is CAISDGGRSGNTIYF. In DNA, the CDR3 is TGTGCCATCAGTGATGGCGGTAGATCTGGAAACACCATATATTTT.